This TCR beta chain was sequenced in a study of cytomegalovirus exposure and HLA in healthy donors. Study-wide results and limits: Researchers reported from a later analysis that most CMV-associated TCR beta chains appeared HLA-restricted.

Both 60 Vbeta primers and 13 Jbeta primers went into the PCR. Profiling relied on immunoSEQ multiplex PCR, and the TCRdb table lists in-frame clones only, not all of them. This table holds about 120,000 clones, 77% found once. To note about this clone: Its matching antigen is unknown.

V lost 7 bases to trimming and J lost 3 bases, with 13 bases between them. Germline V gives CDR1 MDHEN, CDR2 SYDVKM. This CDR3 spans 13 amino acids. The clonotype was recovered from a man aged 18 to 29 in good health and CMV-seropositive. The J gene is TRBJ2-7, the V gene TRBV28; perhaps TRBD1 as D (6 bases). Source material: PBMCs. The CDR3 is CASTRGGDYEQYF. The CDR3 DNA follows: TGTGCCAGCACTCGTGGGGGCGACTACGAGCAGTACTTC. The full variable domain, in which reference TRBV28 and TRBJ2-7 provide the parts outside the CDR3, is DVKVTQSSRYLVKRTGEKVFLECVQDMDHENMFWYRQDPGLGLRLIYFSYDVKMKEKGDIPEGYSVSREKKERFSLILESASTNQTSMYLCASTRGGDYEQYFGPGTRLTVT.